Shown below are 28 T cell receptor beta chains from a single sample sequenced in a study of T cell responses to AZD1222 COVID-19 vaccine. Data came from immunoSEQ multiplex PCR; TCRdb stores just in-frame clones and leaves some out. Among some 120,000 clones listed, roughly 92% were seen once. The sequenced sample was peripheral blood, obtained 28 days after the second AZD1222 dose. These receptors were taken from an adult who received the AZD1222 COVID-19 vaccine.

The gene calls are TRBV30 and TRBJ2-7, with D hard to call. V lost 0 bases, J lost 3 bases, and 6 bases lay in between. Looked up from germline, CDR1 is GTSNPN and CDR2 is SVGIG (reference sequence). This CDR3 region has 12 residues. CDR3 bases: TGTGCCTGGAGTGTACTCGGCTACGAGCAGTACTTC. Translated, it gives CAWSVLGYEQYF.

The rearrangement links TRBV7-2 to TRBJ2-3; D is ambiguous. Looked up from germline, CDR1 is SGHTA and CDR2 is FQGNSA. V was shortened by 6 bases and J by 2 bases, with 9 bases between the two germline ends. CDR3 length: 13 residues. The CDR3 loop reads CASSYLLTDTQYF. CDR3 in DNA: TGTGCCAGCAGTTACCTTCTCACAGATACGCAGTATTTT.

This clone was observed once. Written as DNA, the CDR3 is TGCGCCAGCAGCTTGGAGGGATGGGGTGATCAGCCCCAGCATTTT. Translation: CASSLEGWGDQPQHF. The V gene is TRBV5-1, the J gene TRBJ1-5; D remains ambiguous. CDR1 is SGHRS and CDR2 is YFSETQ in the germline V gene. The length of the CDR3 is 15 residues. V lost 0 bases, J lost 5 bases, and 12 bases lay in between.

In its sample, this clone was seen once. This chain links TRBV9 with TRBJ1-5; no firm D call. The germline V gene encodes CDR1 SGDLS and CDR2 YYNGEE. V was shortened by 4 bases and J by 2 bases, with 7 bases between the two germline ends. This CDR3 spans 13 amino acids. As DNA, the CDR3 is TGTGCCAGCAGCTCCCGGGGCAATCAGCCCCAGCATTTT. This encodes CASSSRGNQPQHF.

V usage is TRBV5-1 and J usage is TRBJ2-1; D remains ambiguous. Trimming shortened V by 0 bases and J by 7 bases, and 2 bases separated the two germline ends. CDR3 length equals 11 residues. Germline lookup yields CDR1 SGHRS and CDR2 YFSETQ. The CDR3 is CASSLENEQFF. DNA for the CDR3: TGCGCCAGCAGCTTGGAGAATGAGCAGTTCTTC. Supplemented by reference TRBV5-1 and TRBJ2-1, the full variable domain reads KAGVTQTPRYLIKTRGQQVTLSCSPISGHRSVSWYQQTPGQGLQFLFEYFSETQRNKGNFPGRFSGRQFSNSRSEMNVSTLELGDSALYLCASSLENEQFFGPGTRLTVL.

The chain recombines TRBV4-1 with TRBJ2-1; the match to TRBD2 covers 10 bases. The CDR3 is 16 amino acids. Looked up from germline, CDR1 is MGHRA and CDR2 is YSYEKL. J was trimmed by 4 bases and V by 4 bases; bases with no gene match: 7. CDR3 sequence: CASSLKGLADYNEQFF. The CDR3 coding sequence is TGCGCCAGCAGCCTAAAAGGACTAGCGGATTACAATGAGCAGTTCTTC.

This sequence joins TRBV4-1 and TRBJ2-5; 10 nucleotides agree with TRBD1. The ends lost 1 base at V and 5 bases at J; junction bases unmatched: 10. Germline V lookup: CDR1 MGHRA, CDR2 YSYEKL. The CDR3 runs to 17 residues. The CDR3, as DNA: TGCGCCAGCAGCCAAGGTTCGGGGACAGGGGAGTGGGAGACCCAGTACTTC. This translates into CASSQGSGTGEWETQYF.

The chain carries TRBV5-6 and TRBJ2-3; D is perhaps TRBD2 (5 bases). V lost 9 bases, J lost 5 bases, and 13 bases lay in between. This CDR3 has 12 amino acids. Germline CDR1 is SGHDT and CDR2 is YYEEEE. For the CDR3, the DNA is TGTGCCACCATCGGCCGGGGAGATACGCAGTATTTT. It yields the protein CATIGRGDTQYF.

V gene TRBV5-1 combines with J gene TRBJ2-4; 16 bases are a match to TRBD2. The CDR3 has 19 residues. Looked up from germline, CDR1 is SGHRS and CDR2 is YFSETQ. Trimming removed 8 bases from V and 3 bases from J; junction bases left unmatched: 14. The CDR3, as DNA: TGCGCCAGTCTCCCTCCGGGACTAGCGGGAGGGCCGGGCAAAAACATTCAGTACTTC. It encodes CASLPPGLAGGPGKNIQYF.

The chain uses TRBV15 and TRBJ1-4; D is unclear. CDR1 and CDR2 from the germline V gene are LNHNV and YYDKDF (reference sequence). Trimming stripped 0 bases from V and 1 base from J, with 9 bases between. This CDR3 comprises 16 residues. In DNA form, the CDR3 reads TGTGCCACCAGCAGAGATGGGGAGGGAACTAATGAAAAACTGTTTTTT. As protein: CATSRDGEGTNEKLFF. Drawing the rest from reference TRBV15 and TRBJ1-4, the complete variable domain is DAMVIQNPRYQVTQFGKPVTLSCSQTLNHNVMYWYQQKSSQAPKLLFHYYDKDFNNEADTPDNFQSRRPNTSFCFLDIRSPGLGDTAMYLCATSRDGEGTNEKLFFGSGTQLSVL.

A few counts support this clone. The chain joins TRBV3-1 (or the pseudogene TRBV3-2) to TRBJ2-2; D may match TRBD1 or TRBD2 (5 bases each). The CDR3 contains 16 residues. Germline loops: CDR1 LGHDT, CDR2 YNNKEL (reference sequence). The V end lost 1 base, the J end lost 0 bases, and 9 bases lay between the germline ends. The CDR3 DNA follows: TGTGCCAGCAGCCAAGTCTTGGGACCGAACACCGGGGAGCTGTTTTTT. The encoded protein is CASSQVLGPNTGELFF.

The chain has TRBV7-2 and TRBJ2-1; tentative D call: TRBD1 (6 bases). This CDR3 is built from 15 residues. Germline-derived CDR1 and CDR2 are SGHTA and FQGNSA. The V and J ends lost 5 bases and 8 bases respectively, with 19 bases between them. The CDR3 here is CASSPAAVGADEQFF. The CDR3 DNA is TGTGCCAGCAGCCCAGCAGCTGTGGGGGCTGATGAGCAGTTCTTC.

This chain links TRBV2 with TRBJ2-3; D gene unclear. The length of the CDR3 is 15 residues. Germline-derived CDR1 and CDR2 are SNHLY and FYNNEI. V was clipped by 7 bases and J by 2 bases, with 16 bases between them. The CDR3 DNA follows: TGTGCCAGCACCTTGTTGAATCCCCCCACAGATACGCAGTATTTT. Its translation is CASTLLNPPTDTQYF.

This chain connects TRBV27 to TRBJ2-5; 10 bases fit TRBD2. The CDR3 sequence is 14 residues long. Germline CDR1 and CDR2: MNHEY and SMNVEV (reference sequence). Trimming took 5 bases from V and 5 from J; bases not matched to a gene: 5. The CDR3 spells CASSSGRAAETQYF. As DNA, the CDR3 is TGTGCCAGCAGTAGCGGGAGGGCCGCGGAGACCCAGTACTTC.

The rearrangement links TRBV28 to TRBJ1-6; no firm D call. V gave up 3 bases and J gave up 9 bases, with 6 bases separating them. This CDR3 comprises 12 residues. Germline CDR1 is MDHEN and CDR2 is SYDVKM. The CDR3 DNA is TGTGCCAGCAGTTTCGACCTTTCACCCCTCCACTTT. Translating it yields CASSFDLSPLHF.

The V call is TRBV6-6, the J call TRBJ1-6; D remains unclear. The V end lost 2 bases, the J end lost 8 bases, and 10 bases lay between the germline ends. Germline V gives CDR1 MNHNY, CDR2 SVGAGI (reference sequence). The CDR3 runs to 14 residues. The CDR3 protein is CASSYSLSDSPLHF. The DNA for the CDR3 is TGTGCCAGCAGTTACAGTTTATCGGATTCACCCCTCCACTTT.

This chain links TRBV27 with TRBJ1-5, with unresolved D. There are 15 residues in the CDR3. Trimming removed 3 bases at V and 4 bases at J, with 13 bases between. Germline CDR1 MNHEY, CDR2 SMNVEV (reference sequence). The CDR3 DNA sequence: TGTGCCAGCAGTTTGGGAATCGGATTAAATCAGCCCCAGCATTTT. This sequence encodes CASSLGIGLNQPQHF.

Turning to this clone: At one end the junction does not follow the germline gene, possibly because of a read error. The V call is TRBV15, the J call TRBJ1-2; D unclear. From germline, CDR1 is LNHNV and CDR2 YYDKDF (reference sequence). The CDR3 consists of 14 residues. CDR3 coding DNA: TGTGCCACCAGCAGAGATCAACCCTCAGCGGGCCCAAGGTTC. Protein: CATSRDQPSAGPRF.

This sequence joins TRBV5-6 and TRBJ1-6, with D hard to call. Germline V gene lookup returns CDR1 SGHDT and CDR2 YYEEEE. Trimming pared 6 bases from V and 2 bases from J, leaving 18 bases between. The length of the CDR3 is 17 residues. The CDR3 region is CASISTRGKAYNSPLHF. DNA of the CDR3: TGTGCCAGCATCAGCACGCGAGGAAAAGCCTATAATTCACCCCTCCACTTT.

The chain couples TRBV27 to TRBJ1-4; D may be TRBD1 (5 bases). Germline values: CDR1 MNHEY, CDR2 SMNVEV (reference sequence). This CDR3 contains 14 residues. V lost 6 bases and J lost 7, with 15 bases in between. The CDR3: CASSRQLGGEKLFF. For the CDR3, the DNA is TGTGCCAGCAGCCGACAGTTAGGCGGTGAAAAACTGTTTTTT.

The V gene is TRBV11-2, the J gene TRBJ2-5; 8 bases agree with TRBD1. CDR1 and CDR2 (germline): SGHAT, FQNNGV. The CDR3 runs 14 residues. The trim removed 5 bases at V and 5 bases at J, leaving 7 bases unmatched. The CDR3 nucleotides read TGTGCCAGCAGCCCAGGGGGCCTAACGGAGACCCAGTACTTC. This sequence encodes CASSPGGLTETQYF.

The J gene is TRBJ2-3, the V gene TRBV19, with TRBD2 matching over 8 bases. The CDR3 runs 15 residues. Germline V lookup: CDR1 LNHDA, CDR2 SQIVND (reference sequence). Losses at the gene ends were 5 bases for V and 2 bases for J; bases not matched to a gene: 6. The CDR3 here is CASSLGLAPTDTQYF. The CDR3 DNA reads TGTGCCAGTAGTCTCGGACTAGCTCCCACAGATACGCAGTATTTT.

The gene calls are TRBV5-1 and TRBJ2-3, with D maybe TRBD1 (6 bases). CDR1 and CDR2 (germline): SGHRS, YFSETQ. The CDR3 spans 15 residues. V lost 4 bases to trimming and J lost 2 bases, with 14 bases between them. CDR3 DNA sequence: TGCGCCAGCAGCCCATTACAGGGAGACACAGATACGCAGTATTTT. This sequence encodes CASSPLQGDTDTQYF.

This clone was found a few times. This chain uses TRBV4-1 with TRBJ2-7; D is undetermined. Germline V gene data show CDR1 as MGHRA and CDR2 as YSYEKL. The germline V and J ends were trimmed by 1 base and 0 bases, with 10 bases remaining between them. This CDR3 has 15 amino acids. The CDR3 region is CASSQGFVGSYEQYF. The CDR3 bases are TGCGCCAGCAGCCAAGGATTTGTTGGCTCCTACGAGCAGTACTTC.

The CDR3 loop reads CASGTQLANYGYTF. The CDR3 DNA reads TGTGCCAGCGGGACGCAGTTAGCTAACTATGGCTACACCTTC. The chain links TRBV28 to TRBJ1-2; a weak D match, TRBD1 (5 bases). CDR1 is MDHEN and CDR2 is SYDVKM in the germline V gene. V lost 8 bases and J lost 0, with 13 bases in between. CDR3 length: 14 residues.

The rearrangement uses TRBV11-3 and TRBJ2-3; TRBD2 aligns across 8 bases. The CDR3 spans 15 residues. The ends lost 2 bases at V and 6 bases at J; junction bases unmatched: 7. Germline assignment: CDR1 SGHNT and CDR2 YENEEA. The CDR3 DNA reads TGTGCCAGCAGCTTAAGCGGGAGCTTGTCTGATACGCAGTATTTT. Its translation: CASSLSGSLSDTQYF.

The chain recombines TRBV21-1 with TRBJ2-6; the table gives TRBD1 as D, unverified against the DNA. TRBV21-1 counts as a pseudogene. This CDR3 has 13 residues. This CDR3 is CARTRPGANVLTF. CDR3 nucleotide sequence: TGTGCCAGGACCAGGCCTGGGGCCAACGTCCTGACTTTC.

This chain links TRBV29-1 with TRBJ2-5; possibly TRBD1 or TRBD2 for D (6 bases each). Trimming cost V 7 bases and J 5 bases, with 20 bases left between them. Germline-derived CDR1 and CDR2 are SQVTM and ANQGSEA. CDR3 size: 14 residues. As DNA, the CDR3 is TGCAGCGCCCAAGGGGGGAGTGTGGCGGAGACCCAGTACTTC. Translated, it gives CSAQGGSVAETQYF.